This T cell receptor (beta chain) was identified during a study of cytomegalovirus exposure and HLA in healthy donors. Germline CDR1 reads GTSNPN; CDR2 reads SVGIG (reference sequence). This CDR3 has 15 amino acids. Between the trimmed V and J ends, which lost 3 bases and 0 bases, there was a span of 15 bases. The table came from immunoSEQ multiplex PCR; TCRdb's copy has only in-frame clones and leaves some out. The table records approximately 270,000 clones, over 75% of them present only once. This clone appeared once. As yet, its antigen is unknown. Findings of the study overall: Subsequent analysis of the 100 to 150 validation repertoires found a tendency for first-cohort TCR clusters to co-occur. Generally TCR sequences proved uncommon, though certain public TCRs appeared in numerous donors. The study designated 160 or so TCR beta chains cytomegalovirus-associated.

The chain combines TRBV30 with TRBJ2-7; perhaps TRBD1 as D (5 bases). Sequencing was done on a sample of PBMCs. The sequence came from a man between 18 and 35 years old in good health and CMV-seropositive. In nucleotides, the CDR3 is TGTGCCTGGAGCCCGTTAGGACACAGCTCCTACGAGCAGTACTTC. Amino acid sequence: CAWSPLGHSSYEQYF.